The 14 T cell receptor beta chains listed next were all sequenced from one sample in a study of cytomegalovirus exposure and HLA in healthy donors. Use of 60 Vbeta and 13 Jbeta primers characterized the PCR. The protocol was immunoSEQ multiplex PCR, while the TCRdb copy is restricted to in-frame clones and leaves out a portion. The data hold about 160,000 clones, with roughly 80% observed a single time. Sequencing input: PBMCs. These receptors originate from a woman aged 30 to 39 in good health and CMV-seropositive.

Only a few counts were recorded for this clone. This chain links TRBV2 with TRBJ1-5, with D perhaps TRBD1 (6 bases). Trimming pared 2 bases from V and 4 bases from J, leaving 15 bases between. From germline, CDR1 is SNHLY and CDR2 FYNNEI. CDR3 length equals 16 residues. In nucleotides, the CDR3 is TGTGCCAGCAGTGAAAGTCTAGGGGGACGAAATCAGCCCCAGCATTTT. The encoded protein is CASSESLGGRNQPQHF. The whole variable domain, remainder taken from reference TRBV2 and TRBJ1-5, is EPEVTQTPSHQVTQMGQEVILRCVPISNHLYFYWYRQILGQKVEFLVSFYNNEISEKSEIFDDQFSVERPDGSNFTLKIRSTKLEDSAMYFCASSESLGGRNQPQHFGDGTRLSIL.

V is TRBV7-2 and J is TRBJ1-2; 12 bases map to TRBD1. From germline, CDR1 is SGHTA and CDR2 FQGNSA. CDR3 length: 13 residues. V shed 3 bases and J 13 bases; nucleotides not matched to a gene: 6. The CDR3: CASSFGTGGGGTF. The CDR3 DNA reads TGTGCCAGCAGCTTCGGGACAGGGGGCGGTGGCACCTTC. Full variable domain (outside the CDR3, taken from reference TRBV7-2 and TRBJ1-2): GAGVSQSPSNKVTEKGKDVELRCDPISGHTALYWYRQSLGQGLEFLIYFQGNSAPDKSGLPSDRFSAERTGGSVSTLTIQRTQQEDSAVYLCASSFGTGGGGTFGSGTRLTVV.

This chain joins TRBV29-1 and TRBJ2-3; 8 nucleotides line up with TRBD2. V shed 5 bases, J shed 4 bases, and the junction held 5 bases outside the gene matches. Germline assignment: CDR1 SQVTM and CDR2 ANQGSEA. The CDR3 spans 13 residues. CDR3 nucleotides: TGCAGCGTTCATTCCGGGGGGGCAGATACGCAGTATTTT. It translates to CSVHSGGADTQYF.

V is TRBV15 and J is TRBJ1-5; 8 nucleotides agree with TRBD1. Germline-derived CDR1 and CDR2 are LNHNV and YYDKDF (reference sequence). The CDR3 runs to 17 residues. Unmatched junction bases numbered 10, after V lost 0 bases and J lost 6 bases. Here the CDR3 reads CATSRDPGQGLRQPQHF. The CDR3 coding sequence is TGTGCCACCAGCAGAGATCCCGGACAGGGTCTGCGTCAGCCCCAGCATTTT.

This chain connects TRBV4-3 to TRBJ1-4; D is unclear. CDR3 length equals 18 residues. Trimming removed 2 bases from V and 5 bases from J, with 21 bases in between. Germline V lookup: CDR1 LGHNA, CDR2 YSLEER. CDR3: CASSQFGAFAGKNEKLFF. CDR3 bases: TGCGCCAGCAGCCAATTTGGCGCCTTCGCGGGGAAGAATGAAAAACTGTTTTTT.

The chain couples TRBV4-3 to TRBJ1-1; no reliable D call. From germline, CDR1 is LGHNA and CDR2 YSLEER. Trimming removed 4 bases at V and 4 bases at J, with 10 bases between. The CDR3 spans 13 residues. The CDR3 loop reads CASSPEDRTEAFF. The CDR3 nucleotides are TGCGCCAGCAGCCCTGAGGATCGCACTGAAGCTTTCTTT.

This chain links TRBV18 with TRBJ1-2; 7 positions agree with TRBD1. Looked up from germline, CDR1 is KGHSH and CDR2 is LQKENI. The CDR3 has 18 amino acids. J gave up 3 bases and V 2 bases, and 15 bases lay outside the gene matches. The CDR3 nucleotides are TGTGCCAGCTCACCATGGGTGGCTGGGACAGAGGTTGACTATGGCTACACCTTC. Translating gives CASSPWVAGTEVDYGYTF.

The CDR3 is CASSVRQGRIANYGYTF. CDR3 DNA sequence: TGTGCCAGCAGCGTTCGACAGGGGAGGATAGCTAACTATGGCTACACCTTC. The gene calls are TRBV9 and TRBJ1-2, with 8 bases that match TRBD1. The CDR3 is 17 amino acids. Trimming at V came to 2 bases and at J to 0 bases, leaving 9 bases not matched to a gene. Germline loops: CDR1 SGDLS, CDR2 YYNGEE. Drawing the rest from reference TRBV9 and TRBJ1-2, the complete variable domain is DSGVTQTPKHLITATGQRVTLRCSPRSGDLSVYWYQQSLDQGLQFLIQYYNGEERAKGNILERFSAQQFPDLHSELNLSSLELGDSALYFCASSVRQGRIANYGYTFGSGTRLTVV.

The table lists this clone with a count of one. V usage is TRBV6-1 and J usage is TRBJ2-7; 7 bases are a match to TRBD1. The CDR3 runs to 16 residues. J lost 9 bases, V lost 4 bases, and 18 bases had no gene match. Germline V gene sequence: CDR1 MNHNS, CDR2 SASEGT. The chain's CDR3 is CASSVYPGDSLRRQYF. CDR3 DNA sequence: TGTGCCAGCAGTGTCTACCCCGGGGACAGCCTTAGACGGCAGTACTTC.

The chain is built from TRBV5-6 and TRBJ2-1; the D gene is possibly TRBD2 (6 bases). This CDR3 is 13 amino acids long. Germline V gene sequence: CDR1 SGHDT, CDR2 YYEEEE. The V and J ends lost 2 bases and 7 bases respectively, with 10 bases between them. CDR3 DNA sequence: TGTGCCAGCAGCTTCGGGGGAGTAAATGAGCAGTTCTTC. This gives the protein CASSFGGVNEQFF.

This clone occurred a few times. The chain has TRBV5-8 and TRBJ1-1, with D perhaps matching TRBD1 (5 bases). The CDR3 runs 13 residues. Trimming took off 1 base at V and 5 bases at J, with 9 bases between the two ends. The germline gives CDR1 SGHTS, CDR2 YDEGEE. As DNA, the CDR3 is TGTGCCAGCAGCTTGTACAGGTATACTGAAGCTTTCTTT. Its protein is CASSLYRYTEAFF.

The chain employs TRBV4-3 and TRBJ2-7; a possible D gene is TRBD2 (6 bases). This CDR3 region has 15 residues. V was pared by 0 bases and J by 0 bases, with 9 bases between. The germline V gene encodes CDR1 LGHNA and CDR2 YSLEER. In nucleotides, the CDR3 is TGCGCCAGCAGCCAAGACCCCGGGGGCTCCTACGAGCAGTACTTC. Translated: CASSQDPGGSYEQYF.

The rearrangement joins TRBV5-1 to TRBJ1-1; D is unresolved. The germline V gene encodes CDR1 SGHRS and CDR2 YFSETQ. The CDR3 has 13 amino acids. V was shortened by 0 bases and J by 0 bases, with 3 bases between the two germline ends. The CDR3 loop is CASSLDMNTEAFF. The CDR3 bases are TGCGCCAGCAGCTTGGACATGAACACTGAAGCTTTCTTT. Full variable domain (outside the CDR3, taken from reference TRBV5-1 and TRBJ1-1): KAGVTQTPRYLIKTRGQQVTLSCSPISGHRSVSWYQQTPGQGLQFLFEYFSETQRNKGNFPGRFSGRQFSNSRSEMNVSTLELGDSALYLCASSLDMNTEAFFGQGTRLTVV.

This chain uses TRBV5-8 with TRBJ1-5, with 9 bases that match TRBD1. Unmatched junction bases numbered 7, after V lost 4 bases and J lost 5 bases. The CDR3 consists of 15 residues. Germline V gene lookup returns CDR1 SGHTS and CDR2 YDEGEE. The CDR3 bases are TGTGCCAGCAGCCCCGGGGACAGGGCGGATCAGCCCCAGCATTTT. As protein: CASSPGDRADQPQHF.